This T cell receptor (beta chain) was identified during a study of radiation and T cells in renal cell carcinoma. Time point in this sample: baseline pretreatment blood. Treatment given: 15 Gy SBRT to primary tumor, nephrectomy 4 weeks later. Serial blood draws occurred at baseline and 2 and 4 weeks post-SBRT. Data came from immunoSEQ multiplex PCR; TCRdb stores just in-frame clones and leaves some out. The sample lists 150,000 or so clones, approximately 87% occurring once. The CDR3 spans 13 residues. V was shortened by 2 bases and J by 5 bases, with 10 bases between the two germline ends. The germline CDR1 and CDR2 sequences are KGHSH and LQKENI. This clone occurred once. No antigen is known for it. Study conclusions and caveats: Top tumor clonotypes rose in blood 2 weeks post-radiation, then contracted. No pretreatment tumor biopsies were available for baseline clonotypes.

This specimen consisted of blood, obtained from a patient whose treatment included radiotherapy and nephrectomy. V usage is TRBV18 and J usage is TRBJ2-7; D is ambiguous. The origin of this receptor is a woman aged 45-60 years with renal cell carcinoma. CDR3 loop: CASSPSEDHEQYF. In DNA form, the CDR3 reads TGTGCCAGCTCACCATCTGAAGACCACGAGCAGTACTTC.